This T cell receptor beta chain was sequenced for a study of blood T cell repertoires in COVID-19. Across the study: Both acute and convalescent COVID-19 samples were obtained from the United States, Italy and Spain. Nucleic acid was either cDNA or gDNA, and it came from T cells, B-cell-depleted T cells, or PBMCs.

The length of the CDR3 is 19 residues. Per the germline V gene, CDR1 is MNHEY and CDR2 is SVGEGT. The ends lost 0 bases at V and 2 bases at J; junction bases unmatched: 14. In the original analysis: The authors estimated nucleated cell counts from reference gene primer amplification. The table came from immunoSEQ multiplex PCR; TCRdb's copy has only in-frame clones and leaves some out. V and J calls and clone size are copied from that table; D and trimming were computed from the DNA. The table shows around 56,000 clones, with more than 70% occurring only once. The origin of this receptor is a human donor in a cohort sampled during active COVID-19. V gene TRBV6-2 or TRBV6-3 combines with J gene TRBJ2-3; TRBD2 matches at 7 bases. Sequenced material: peripheral blood. CDR3 amino acids: CASSYSSGHGIQVTDTQYF. CDR3 in DNA: TGTGCCAGCAGTTACTCTAGCGGGCATGGAATTCAAGTCACAGATACGCAGTATTTT.